This T cell receptor (beta chain) was sequenced for a study of breast tumors, draining lymph nodes, adjacent tissues. This clonotype was observed many times. This could be a read error, since a much larger clone is one nucleotide away. Breast cancer patients provided tissue from their axillary draining lymph nodes. One entry per CDR3 protein results from TCRdb running MiXCR on the multiplex PCR reads. The data show 130,000 or so distinct CDR3 sequences, over 25% seen once. Germline V CDR1 and CDR2: SEHNR, FQNEAQ (reference sequence). The CDR3 contains 15 residues. This sequence was found in a female donor with breast cancer. Some clones in this sample may be carry-over from other donors' samples. The chain joins TRBV7-9 to TRBJ2-5; D may be TRBD2 (6 bases). Sequences were obtained from axillary lymph node tissue. This chain's CDR3 is CASSLPLAFQETQHF. CDR3 bases: TGTGCCAGCAGCTTACCGCTAGCGTTCCAAGAGACCCAGCACTTC.